This T cell receptor (beta chain) was obtained from a study of blood T cell repertoires in COVID-19 (dated by TCRdb to 2020 to 2022). For context, the study as a whole: Collaborator samples came from the United States, Italy and Spain and covered acute and convalescent phases of COVID-19. Sample metadata almost always included a de-identified subject ID, COVID-19 status, age in years and sex. The material from the prospective study consisted of cDNA or gDNA derived from T cells, B-cell-depleted T cells, or PBMCs. Subjects who had been exposed to COVID-19, were actively infected with it, or had recovered from it provided the deeply sampled blood TCRbeta repertoires that made up the dataset. The samples were drawn from the first 160 participants of the ongoing ImmuneRACE study and from 1,200 or so subjects provided by 6 global collaborators. Where HLA class I and class II types were available, the types were taken from metadata supplied by the sample provider, not from assay-based typing. The repertoires were made available in a free public database intended to serve as a resource for research on the immune response to SARS-CoV-2.

V lost 3 bases and J lost 8 bases, and the count of bases not matched to a germline gene is 9. From cysteine to phenylalanine, the CDR3 is 15 amino acids long. The read is trimmed to its CDR3 DNA, 45 bases read in frame from base 1. In the germline V gene, CDR1 corresponds to SGHRS and CDR2 to YFSETQ. The collaborating institutions used their own protocols to collect whole blood in K2EDTA tubes. Collaborator samples were shipped for TCRbeta analysis as frozen whole blood, isolated PBMCs, or DNA extracted from either sample type. On the study overall, not on this receptor specifically: Clinical and demographic metadata were provided uncurated, with the amount varying by source and participant.

TCRbeta CDR3 regions were amplified from genomic DNA using the immunoSEQ Assay, a bias-controlled multiplex PCR. Per the authors' processing: Nucleated cell counts per sample were estimated from amplification of reference gene primers within the assay. To quantify the absolute abundance of each unique TCRbeta CDR3 rearrangement, sequence reads were collapsed and filtered. For each sample, productive Simpson clonality was calculated as the square root of Simpson's diversity index over productive rearrangements. TCRdb re-hosts the immuneACCESS table, in-frame sequences only. Its copies lack some clones; in the studies checked, an unresolved V gene accounts for under half of them, and the cause for the rest is not known. V, J and clone size were drawn from that table, and D and trimming were deduced from the DNA. The sample profile shows 100,000 to 120,000 clones; around 81% of them were found once. The ten largest clones add up to about 3.8% of the sample.

Concerning this clone itself: Its specific antigen is unknown. No base quality values were provided; no much bigger clone lies one nucleotide off.

This chain is built from TRBV5-1 and TRBJ2-1, with 9 junctional bases fitting TRBD2. The clonotype was recovered from a woman aged 70-85 years with acute or convalescent COVID-19. The specimen sequenced was peripheral blood. Here is the DNA: TGCGCCAGCAGCTCCCAGAGCGGGGGGAGGGATGAGCAGTTCTTC. Protein translation: CASSSQSGGRDEQFF.